This TCR beta chain is from a study of blood T cell repertoires in COVID-19. Authors' methods: Amplifying reference gene primers gave estimates of nucleated cell counts. Data came from immunoSEQ multiplex PCR; TCRdb stores just in-frame clones and leaves some out. The V and J calls and the clone size are those of that table, but D and trimming were determined from the DNA. Of 350,000 to 450,000 clones in the sample, nearly 90% were seen once. Trimming pared 0 bases from V and 10 bases from J, leaving 11 bases between. Germline CDR1 reads SGHKS; CDR2 reads YYEKEE (reference sequence). The CDR3 length is 13 residues.

Source material: PBMCs or T cells enriched from blood (not recorded which). The receptor's source is a woman between 25 and 40 years old who had recovered from COVID-19. The chain couples TRBV5-5 to TRBJ1-5; D might be TRBD1 (5 bases). The CDR3 DNA reads as TGTGCCAGCAGCTTGGGAAGCGGGGGACCCCAGCATTTT. Encoded protein: CASSLGSGGPQHF.